The rows below give T cell receptor beta chains drawn from one sample of a study of cytomegalovirus exposure and HLA in healthy donors. TCRdb keeps only in-frame clones here, not all; method: immunoSEQ multiplex PCR. The sample shows roughly 75,000 clones, roughly 94% of them seen only once. Sequencing was done on a sample of PBMCs. The receptors derive from a woman aged 18-30 years in good health and CMV-seropositive. Each CDR3 is given with its conserved first and last residue. Each record gives: V gene, D gene, J gene, clone size, CDR3 DNA, CDR3 protein. D genes are given only for firm matches. Only part of the rows carry a size: once, few, many, or a class if the clone is expanded.

v_call: TRBV6-5; d_call: NA; j_call: TRBJ1-1; clone_size: few; cdr3_nt: TGTGCCAGCAGTTACAGTCAGGAGAACACTGAAGCTTTCTTT; cdr3_aa: CASSYSQENTEAFF
v_call: TRBV6-5; d_call: NA; j_call: TRBJ2-3; clone_size: NA; cdr3_nt: TGTGCCAGCAGAACCTCGGGGGATACGCAGTATTTT; cdr3_aa: CASRTSGDTQYF
v_call: TRBV5-6; d_call: TRBD2; j_call: TRBJ2-5; clone_size: NA; cdr3_nt: TGTGCCAGCAGCAACTTAGTACGGGGGGGAGAGACCCAGTACTTC; cdr3_aa: CASSNLVRGGETQYF
v_call: TRBV28; d_call: NA; j_call: TRBJ2-3; clone_size: NA; cdr3_nt: TGTGCCAGCAGTTTCAGGGTAAATACGCAGTATTTT; cdr3_aa: CASSFRVNTQYF
v_call: TRBV6-5; d_call: NA; j_call: TRBJ1-1; clone_size: NA; cdr3_nt: TGTGCCAGCAGCCGACCGACAGCAATGAACACTGAAGCTTTCTTT; cdr3_aa: CASSRPTAMNTEAFF
v_call: TRBV10-3; d_call: NA; j_call: TRBJ2-2; clone_size: NA; cdr3_nt: TGTGCCATCAGTTACAGGGACCACGGGGAGCTGTTTTTT; cdr3_aa: CAISYRDHGELFF
v_call: TRBV29-1; d_call: TRBD1; j_call: TRBJ2-1; clone_size: NA; cdr3_nt: TGCAGCGTCTACCAAATTGCCGGGACAGGGGGCTCCTACAATGAGCAGTTCTTC; cdr3_aa: CSVYQIAGTGGSYNEQFF
v_call: TRBV5-8; d_call: TRBD2; j_call: TRBJ2-3; clone_size: once; cdr3_nt: TGTGCCAGCAGCTCCGGACTAGCGGTCACAGATACGCAGTATTTT; cdr3_aa: CASSSGLAVTDTQYF
v_call: TRBV7-6; d_call: TRBD1; j_call: TRBJ1-5; clone_size: NA; cdr3_nt: TGTGCCAGCAGCTTAGATGACAGGGAGAGCAATCAGCCCCAGCATTTT; cdr3_aa: CASSLDDRESNQPQHF
v_call: TRBV4-1; d_call: TRBD2; j_call: TRBJ2-1; clone_size: NA; cdr3_nt: TGCGCCAGCAGCCAAGAAGGGGGACTAGCGGGAGGTTACAATGAGCAGTTCTTC; cdr3_aa: CASSQEGGLAGGYNEQFF
v_call: TRBV5-1; d_call: NA; j_call: TRBJ2-6; clone_size: NA; cdr3_nt: TGCGCCAGCAGCTTGGATGCGGGGAGGGCCAACGTCCTGACTTTC; cdr3_aa: CASSLDAGRANVLTF
v_call: TRBV6-5; d_call: NA; j_call: TRBJ2-7; clone_size: NA; cdr3_nt: TGTGCCAGGAGATCCCTAGCGTTTAGATCCTACGAGCAGTACTTC; cdr3_aa: CARRSLAFRSYEQYF
v_call: TRBV2; d_call: NA; j_call: TRBJ2-6; clone_size: NA; cdr3_nt: TGTGCCAGCAGTGAAGGCCAGGGTCCCTCTGGGGCCAACGTCCTGACTTTC; cdr3_aa: CASSEGQGPSGANVLTF
v_call: TRBV4-1; d_call: TRBD2; j_call: TRBJ2-1; clone_size: NA; cdr3_nt: TGCGCCAGCAGCCCGGGGGGATATAGCTCCTACAATGAGCAGTTCTTC; cdr3_aa: CASSPGGYSSYNEQFF
v_call: TRBV11-3; d_call: TRBD1; j_call: TRBJ2-6; clone_size: NA; cdr3_nt: TGTGCCAGCAGCTTAGTTAGGACAGGGGGCTCTGGGGCCAACGTCCTGACTTTC; cdr3_aa: CASSLVRTGGSGANVLTF
v_call: TRBV28; d_call: NA; j_call: TRBJ2-7; clone_size: NA; cdr3_nt: TGTGCCAGCAAATCGGGAACCCACTACGAGCAGTACTTC; cdr3_aa: CASKSGTHYEQYF
v_call: TRBV29-1; d_call: TRBD1; j_call: TRBJ2-3; clone_size: once; cdr3_nt: TGCAGCGGGCGGATGGGACAGGGGCAAGATACGCAGTATTTT; cdr3_aa: CSGRMGQGQDTQYF
v_call: TRBV6-1; d_call: TRBD1; j_call: TRBJ1-2; clone_size: NA; cdr3_nt: TGTGCCAGCAGAACCCTGGACAGGAACTATGGCTACACCTTC; cdr3_aa: CASRTLDRNYGYTF